This TCR beta chain was observed in a study of blood T cell repertoires in COVID-19. Overall study context: Acute and convalescent COVID-19 specimens originated in the United States, Italy and Spain.

Per the authors' pipeline: Estimation of nucleated cell counts was performed using reference gene primer amplification. Sequencing was performed with immunoSEQ multiplex PCR; in TCRdb, only in-frame clones are kept and a portion is missing. The V and J calls and clone size are taken from that table; D and trimming were inferred from the DNA. Here the sample spans some 150,000 clones, roughly 88% being singletons. The sample was peripheral blood. The TCR originated in a woman aged 60-70 years with COVID-19, enrolled during active disease.

CDR3: CATGGLARYTDTQYF. CDR3 in DNA: TGTGCCACGGGGGGACTAGCTCGATACACAGATACGCAGTATTTT. The chain links TRBV7-3 to TRBJ2-3; TRBD2 aligns across 9 bases. V lost 10 bases and J lost 2; bases outside the gene matches: 10. This CDR3 comprises 15 residues. Germline CDR1 is SGHTA and CDR2 is FQGTGA.